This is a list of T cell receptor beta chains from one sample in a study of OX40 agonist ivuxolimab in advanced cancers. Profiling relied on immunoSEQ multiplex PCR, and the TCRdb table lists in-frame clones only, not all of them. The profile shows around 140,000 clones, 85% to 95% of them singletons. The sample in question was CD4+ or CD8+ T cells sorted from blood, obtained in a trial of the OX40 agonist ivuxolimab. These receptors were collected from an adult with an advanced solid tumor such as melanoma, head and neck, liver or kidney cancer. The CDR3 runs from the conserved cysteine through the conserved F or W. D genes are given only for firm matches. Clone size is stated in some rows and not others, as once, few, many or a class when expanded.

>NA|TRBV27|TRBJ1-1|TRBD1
CASWSRGLRTEAFF
TGTGCCAGCTGGTCCAGGGGGTTGCGGACTGAAGCTTTCTTT
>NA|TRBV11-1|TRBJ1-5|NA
CASSSSGPRGNQPQHF
TGTGCCAGCAGCTCGTCGGGACCCAGGGGCAATCAGCCCCAGCATTTT
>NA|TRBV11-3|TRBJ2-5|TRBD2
CASSFGASGGQETQYF
TGTGCCAGCAGCTTCGGGGCTAGCGGAGGACAAGAGACCCAGTACTTC
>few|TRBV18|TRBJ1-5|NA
CASSHRDNQPQHF
TGTGCCAGCTCACACAGGGACAATCAGCCCCAGCATTTT
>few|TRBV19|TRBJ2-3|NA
CASRIRGRRTDTQYF
TGTGCCAGTAGGATAAGGGGGAGGCGTACAGATACGCAGTATTTT
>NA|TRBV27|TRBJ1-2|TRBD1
CASSLGGQGVGYTF
TGTGCCAGCAGTTTGGGGGGACAGGGGGTTGGCTACACCTTC
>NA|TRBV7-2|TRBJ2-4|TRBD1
CASSLGRGLANIQYF
TGTGCCAGCAGCTTGGGAAGGGGGCTTGCAAACATTCAGTACTTC
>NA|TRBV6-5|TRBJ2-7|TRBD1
CASSRGPSYEQYF
TGTGCCAGCAGTAGGGGGCCGAGCTACGAGCAGTACTTC
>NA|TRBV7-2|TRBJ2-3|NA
CASSLGDRLWATQYF
TGTGCCAGCAGCTTAGGTGACAGGTTATGGGCTACGCAGTATTTT
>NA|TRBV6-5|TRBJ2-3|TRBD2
CASSQAGGVDTQYF
TGTGCCAGCAGCCAAGCGGGGGGGGTGGATACGCAGTATTTT
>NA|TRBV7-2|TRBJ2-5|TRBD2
CASSLATAAGGWGQETQYF
TGTGCCAGCAGCTTAGCAACAGCTGCGGGAGGGTGGGGTCAAGAGACCCAGTACTTC
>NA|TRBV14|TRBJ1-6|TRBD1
CASSQDARGFRSPLHF
TGTGCCAGCAGCCAAGACGCCAGGGGGTTCAGGTCACCCCTCCACTTT
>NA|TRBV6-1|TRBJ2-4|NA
CASSEGGARGNIQYF
TGTGCCAGCAGTGAAGGGGGGGCGAGGGGAAACATTCAGTACTTC
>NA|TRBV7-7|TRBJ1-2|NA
CASSLAEGTGYTF
TGTGCCAGCAGCTTAGCGGAAGGGACTGGCTACACCTTC
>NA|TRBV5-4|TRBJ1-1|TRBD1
CASSSRQGPPLEAFF
TGTGCCAGCAGCTCTCGACAGGGACCGCCTCTTGAAGCTTTCTTT
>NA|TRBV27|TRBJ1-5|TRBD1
CASSLVPGTDQPQHF
TGTGCCAGCAGTTTAGTTCCCGGGACAGATCAGCCCCAGCATTTT
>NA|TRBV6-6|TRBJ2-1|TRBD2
CASSGLAGNEQFF
TGTGCCAGCAGTGGACTAGCGGGCAATGAGCAGTTCTTC
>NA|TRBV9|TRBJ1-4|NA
CASSAGRRDEKLFF
TGTGCCAGCAGCGCGGGCAGGCGGGATGAAAAACTGTTTTTT
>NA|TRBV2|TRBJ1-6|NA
CASGPGSSPLHF
TGTGCCAGCGGACCAGGTAGCTCACCCCTCCACTTT
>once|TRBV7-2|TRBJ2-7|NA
CASSNRDTYEQYF
TGTGCCAGCAGCAACCGGGACACCTACGAGCAGTACTTC
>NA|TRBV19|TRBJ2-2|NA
CASSIGGGGNTGELFF
TGTGCCAGTAGTATAGGGGGAGGGGGAAACACCGGGGAGCTGTTTTTT
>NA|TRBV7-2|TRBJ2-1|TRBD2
CASSLQLAGDLNEQFF
TGTGCCAGCAGCTTGCAACTAGCGGGGGATTTAAATGAGCAGTTCTTC
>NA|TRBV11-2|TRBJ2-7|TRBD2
CASSRAGRSGNSREQYF
TGTGCCAGCAGCCGCGCGGGGCGCAGCGGGAACTCCCGCGAGCAGTACTTC
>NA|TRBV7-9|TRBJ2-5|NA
CASSLRGAETQYF
TGTGCCAGCAGCTTACGGGGGGCGGAGACCCAGTACTTC
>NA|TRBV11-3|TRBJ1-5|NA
CASSSRDKFQPQHF
TGTGCCAGCAGCTCCAGGGACAAATTCCAGCCCCAGCATTTT
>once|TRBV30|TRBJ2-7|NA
CAWSGVRRAKYF
TGTGCCTGGAGTGGGGTTAGGAGGGCGAAGTACTTC
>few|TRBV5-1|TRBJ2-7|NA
CASSPAPLQPAYEQYF
TGCGCCAGCAGCCCTGCCCCGTTACAGCCCGCTTACGAGCAGTACTTC
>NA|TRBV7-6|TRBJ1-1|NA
CASSIGLGTEAFF
TGTGCCAGCAGCATCGGACTGGGAACTGAAGCTTTCTTT
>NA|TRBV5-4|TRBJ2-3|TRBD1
CASSTGQGADTQYF
TGTGCCAGCAGCACCGGACAGGGTGCAGATACGCAGTATTTT